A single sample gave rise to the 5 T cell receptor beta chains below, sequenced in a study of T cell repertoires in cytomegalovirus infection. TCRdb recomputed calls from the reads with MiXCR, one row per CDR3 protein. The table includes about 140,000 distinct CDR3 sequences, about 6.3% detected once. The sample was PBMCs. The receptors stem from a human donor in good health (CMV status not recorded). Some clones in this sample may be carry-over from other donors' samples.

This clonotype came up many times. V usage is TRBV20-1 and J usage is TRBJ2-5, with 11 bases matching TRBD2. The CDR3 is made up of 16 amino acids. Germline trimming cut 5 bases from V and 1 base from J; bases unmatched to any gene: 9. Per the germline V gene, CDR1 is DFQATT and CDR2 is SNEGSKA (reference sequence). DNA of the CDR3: TGCAGTGCTCGACCCTTACTAGCGGGGGTCCAAGAGACCCAGTACTTC. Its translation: CSARPLLAGVQETQYF.

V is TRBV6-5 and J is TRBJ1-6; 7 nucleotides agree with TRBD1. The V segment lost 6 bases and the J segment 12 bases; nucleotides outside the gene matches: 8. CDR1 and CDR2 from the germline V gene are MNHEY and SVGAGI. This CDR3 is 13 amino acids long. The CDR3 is CASSRDREQPLHF. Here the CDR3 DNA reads TGTGCCAGCAGCCGAGACAGGGAACAACCCCTCCACTTT.

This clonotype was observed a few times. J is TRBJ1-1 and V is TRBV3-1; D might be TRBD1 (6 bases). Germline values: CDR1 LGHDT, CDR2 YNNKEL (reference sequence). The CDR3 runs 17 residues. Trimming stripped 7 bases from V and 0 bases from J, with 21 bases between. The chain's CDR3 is CASTKDSRYPMNTEAFF. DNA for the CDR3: TGTGCCAGCACCAAGGACAGTCGATACCCCATGAACACTGAAGCTTTCTTT.

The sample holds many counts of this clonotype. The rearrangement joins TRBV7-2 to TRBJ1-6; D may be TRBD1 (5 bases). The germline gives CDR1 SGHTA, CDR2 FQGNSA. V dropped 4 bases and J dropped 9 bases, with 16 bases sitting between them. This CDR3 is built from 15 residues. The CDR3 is CASSSRLGVGSPLHF. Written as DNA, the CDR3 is TGTGCCAGCAGCTCCCGTTTGGGGGTTGGTTCACCCCTCCACTTT.

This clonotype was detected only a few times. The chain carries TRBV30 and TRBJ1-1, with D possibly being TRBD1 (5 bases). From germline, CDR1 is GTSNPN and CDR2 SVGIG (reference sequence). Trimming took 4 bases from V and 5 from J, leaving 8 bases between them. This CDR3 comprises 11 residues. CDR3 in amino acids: CAWTGATEAFF. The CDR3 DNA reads TGTGCCTGGACCGGGGCAACTGAAGCTTTCTTT.